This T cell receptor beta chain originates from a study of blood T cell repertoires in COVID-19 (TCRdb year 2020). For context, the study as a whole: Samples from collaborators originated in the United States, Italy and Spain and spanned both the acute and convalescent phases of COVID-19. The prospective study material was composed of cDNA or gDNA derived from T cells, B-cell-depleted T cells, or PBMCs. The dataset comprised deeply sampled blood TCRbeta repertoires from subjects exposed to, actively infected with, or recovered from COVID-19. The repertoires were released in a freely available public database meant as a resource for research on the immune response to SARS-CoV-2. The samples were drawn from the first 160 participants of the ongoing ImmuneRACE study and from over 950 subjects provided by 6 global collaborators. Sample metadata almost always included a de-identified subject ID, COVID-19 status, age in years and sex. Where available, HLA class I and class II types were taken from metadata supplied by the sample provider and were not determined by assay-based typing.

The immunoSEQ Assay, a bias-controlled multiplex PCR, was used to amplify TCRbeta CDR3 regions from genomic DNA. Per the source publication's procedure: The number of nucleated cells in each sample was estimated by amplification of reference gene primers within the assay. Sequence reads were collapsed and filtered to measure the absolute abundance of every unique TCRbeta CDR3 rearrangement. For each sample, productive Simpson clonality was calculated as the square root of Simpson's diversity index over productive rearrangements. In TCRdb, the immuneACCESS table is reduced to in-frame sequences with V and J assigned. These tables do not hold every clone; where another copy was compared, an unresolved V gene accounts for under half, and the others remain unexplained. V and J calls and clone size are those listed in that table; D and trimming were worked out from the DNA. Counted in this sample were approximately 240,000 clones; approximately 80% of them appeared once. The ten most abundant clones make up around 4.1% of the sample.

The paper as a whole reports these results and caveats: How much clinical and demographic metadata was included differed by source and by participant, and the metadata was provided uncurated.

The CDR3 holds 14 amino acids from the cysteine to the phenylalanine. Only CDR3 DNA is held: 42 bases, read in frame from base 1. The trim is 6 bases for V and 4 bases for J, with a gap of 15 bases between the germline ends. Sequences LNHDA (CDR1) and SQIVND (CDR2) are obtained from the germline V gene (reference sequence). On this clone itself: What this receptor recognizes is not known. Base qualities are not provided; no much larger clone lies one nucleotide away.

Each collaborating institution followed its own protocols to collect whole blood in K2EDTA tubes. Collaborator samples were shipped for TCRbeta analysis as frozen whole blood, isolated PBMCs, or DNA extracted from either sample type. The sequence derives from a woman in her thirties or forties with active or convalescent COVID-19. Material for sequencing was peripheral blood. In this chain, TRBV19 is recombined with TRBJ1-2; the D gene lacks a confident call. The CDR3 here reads CASSPKGASYGYTF. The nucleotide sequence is TGTGCCAGTAGCCCGAAAGGAGCCTCCTATGGCTACACCTTC.